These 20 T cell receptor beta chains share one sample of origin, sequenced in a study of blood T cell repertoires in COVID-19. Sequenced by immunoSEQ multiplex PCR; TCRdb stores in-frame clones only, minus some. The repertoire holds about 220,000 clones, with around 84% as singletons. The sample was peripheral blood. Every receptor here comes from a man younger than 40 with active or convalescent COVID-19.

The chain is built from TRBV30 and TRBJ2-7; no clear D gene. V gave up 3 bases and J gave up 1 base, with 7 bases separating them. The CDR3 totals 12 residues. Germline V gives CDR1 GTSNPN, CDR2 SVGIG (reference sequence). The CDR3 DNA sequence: TGTGCCTGGAGCGGTCCGTCCTACGAGCAGTACTTC. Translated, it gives CAWSGPSYEQYF.

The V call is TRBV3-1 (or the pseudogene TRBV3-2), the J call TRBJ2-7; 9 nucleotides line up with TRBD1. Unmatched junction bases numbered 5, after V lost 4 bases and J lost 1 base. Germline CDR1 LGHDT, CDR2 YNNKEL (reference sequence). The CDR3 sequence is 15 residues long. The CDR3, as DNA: TGTGCCAGCAGCCTCCGGGGACAGGGTTCCTACGAGCAGTACTTC. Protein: CASSLRGQGSYEQYF.

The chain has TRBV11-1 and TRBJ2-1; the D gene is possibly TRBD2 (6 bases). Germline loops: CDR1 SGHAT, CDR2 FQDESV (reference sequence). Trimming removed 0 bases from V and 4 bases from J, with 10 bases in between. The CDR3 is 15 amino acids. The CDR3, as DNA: TGTGCCAGCAGCTTAGCGTCGGGGGTATACAATGAGCAGTTCTTC. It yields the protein CASSLASGVYNEQFF. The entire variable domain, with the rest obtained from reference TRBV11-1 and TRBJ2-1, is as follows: EAEVAQSPRYKITEKSQAVAFWCDPISGHATLYWYRQILGQGPELLVQFQDESVVDDSQLPKDRFSAERLKGVDSTLKIQPAELGDSAMYLCASSLASGVYNEQFFGPGTRLTVL.

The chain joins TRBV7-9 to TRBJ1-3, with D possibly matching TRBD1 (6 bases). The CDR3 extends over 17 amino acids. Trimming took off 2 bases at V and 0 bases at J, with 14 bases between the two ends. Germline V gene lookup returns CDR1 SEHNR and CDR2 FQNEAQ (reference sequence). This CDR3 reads CASSLYLDRSSGNTIYF. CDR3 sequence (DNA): TGTGCCAGCAGCTTATACTTAGACAGGTCCTCTGGAAACACCATATATTTT.

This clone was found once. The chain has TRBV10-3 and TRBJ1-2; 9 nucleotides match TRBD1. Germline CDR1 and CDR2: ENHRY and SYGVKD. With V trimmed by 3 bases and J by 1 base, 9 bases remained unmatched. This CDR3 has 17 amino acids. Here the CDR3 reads CAISEWAGQGNNYGYTF. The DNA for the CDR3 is TGTGCCATCAGTGAATGGGCGGGACAGGGCAATAACTATGGCTACACCTTC.

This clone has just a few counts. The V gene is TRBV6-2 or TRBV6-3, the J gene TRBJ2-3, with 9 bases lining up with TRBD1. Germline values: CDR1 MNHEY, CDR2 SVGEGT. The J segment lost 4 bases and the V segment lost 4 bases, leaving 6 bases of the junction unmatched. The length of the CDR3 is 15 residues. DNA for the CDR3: TGTGCCAGCAGTTTCCGGGACAGGGCATCAGATACGCAGTATTTT. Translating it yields CASSFRDRASDTQYF.

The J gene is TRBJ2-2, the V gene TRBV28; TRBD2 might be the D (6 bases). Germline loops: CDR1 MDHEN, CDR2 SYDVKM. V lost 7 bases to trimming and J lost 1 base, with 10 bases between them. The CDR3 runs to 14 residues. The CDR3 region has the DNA TGTGCCAGCACGCCCGGGGGGAACACCGGGGAGCTGTTTTTT. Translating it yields CASTPGGNTGELFF.

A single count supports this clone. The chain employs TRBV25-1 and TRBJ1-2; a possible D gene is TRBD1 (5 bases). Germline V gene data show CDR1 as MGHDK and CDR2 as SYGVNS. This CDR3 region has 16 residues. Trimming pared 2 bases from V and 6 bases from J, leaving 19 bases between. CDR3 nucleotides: TGTGCCAGCAGTGAACCCCTCCAGGGCCTCCAGGATGGCTACACCTTC. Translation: CASSEPLQGLQDGYTF.

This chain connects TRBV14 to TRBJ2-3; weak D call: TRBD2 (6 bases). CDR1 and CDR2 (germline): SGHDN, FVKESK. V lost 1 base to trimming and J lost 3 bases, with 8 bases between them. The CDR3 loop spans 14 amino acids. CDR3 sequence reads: CASSQGGGTDTQYF. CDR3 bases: TGTGCCAGCAGCCAAGGGGGAGGAACAGATACGCAGTATTTT.

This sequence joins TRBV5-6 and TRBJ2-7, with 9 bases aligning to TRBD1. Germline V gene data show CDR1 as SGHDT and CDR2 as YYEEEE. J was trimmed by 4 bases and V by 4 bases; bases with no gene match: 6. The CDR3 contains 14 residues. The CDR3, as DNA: TGTGCCAGCAGCCGCGGGACAGGGACTTACGAGCAGTACTTC. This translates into CASSRGTGTYEQYF.

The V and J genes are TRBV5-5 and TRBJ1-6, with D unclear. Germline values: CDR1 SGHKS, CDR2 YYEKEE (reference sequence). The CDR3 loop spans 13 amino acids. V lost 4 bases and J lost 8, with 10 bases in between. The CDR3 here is CASSTIEDSPLHF. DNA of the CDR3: TGTGCCAGCAGCACTATCGAAGATTCACCCCTCCACTTT.

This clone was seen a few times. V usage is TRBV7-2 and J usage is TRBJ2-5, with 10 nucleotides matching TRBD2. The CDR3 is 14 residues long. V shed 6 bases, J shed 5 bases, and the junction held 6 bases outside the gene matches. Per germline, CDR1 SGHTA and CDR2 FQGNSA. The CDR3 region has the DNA TGTGCCAGCAGTCTAGCGGGAGCGGGTGAGACCCAGTACTTC. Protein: CASSLAGAGETQYF.

CDR3 DNA sequence: TGCGCCAGCAGCCAAGGGGTCCTAGCGGGTTTCAATGAGCAGTTCTTC. It yields the protein CASSQGVLAGFNEQFF. V and J are TRBV4-1 and TRBJ2-1; 8 bases line up with TRBD2. CDR3 length: 16 residues. The junction had 8 bases not matched to a gene; V was cut back by 1 base and J by 6 bases. Germline V gives CDR1 MGHRA, CDR2 YSYEKL.

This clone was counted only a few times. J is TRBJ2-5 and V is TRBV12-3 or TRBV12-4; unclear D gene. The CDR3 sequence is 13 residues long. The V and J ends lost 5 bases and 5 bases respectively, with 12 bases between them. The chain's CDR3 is CASSPAAGETQYF. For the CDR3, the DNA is TGTGCCAGCAGTCCGGCTGCCGGGGAGACCCAGTACTTC.

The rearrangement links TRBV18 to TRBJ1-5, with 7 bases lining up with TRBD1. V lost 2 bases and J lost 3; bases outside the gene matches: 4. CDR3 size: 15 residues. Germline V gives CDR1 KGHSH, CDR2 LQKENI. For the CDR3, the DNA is TGTGCCAGCTCACCAGCACAGGGGAACAATCAGCCCCAGCATTTT. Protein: CASSPAQGNNQPQHF.

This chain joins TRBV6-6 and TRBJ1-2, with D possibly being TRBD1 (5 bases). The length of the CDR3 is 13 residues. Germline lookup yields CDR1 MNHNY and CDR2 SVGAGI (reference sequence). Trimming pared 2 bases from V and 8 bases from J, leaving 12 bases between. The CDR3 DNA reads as TGTGCCAGCAGTTACAGGGGATCAGGAGGCTACACCTTC. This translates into CASSYRGSGGYTF.

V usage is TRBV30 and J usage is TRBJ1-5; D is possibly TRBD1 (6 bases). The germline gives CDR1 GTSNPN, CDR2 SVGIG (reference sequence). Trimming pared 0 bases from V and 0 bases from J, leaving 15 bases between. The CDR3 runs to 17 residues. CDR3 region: CAWSVGRGSNSNQPQHF. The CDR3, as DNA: TGTGCCTGGAGTGTAGGCAGGGGATCAAATAGCAATCAGCCCCAGCATTTT. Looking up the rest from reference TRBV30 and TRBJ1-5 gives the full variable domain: SQTIHQWPATLVQPVGSPLSLECTVEGTSNPNLYWYRQAAGRGLQLLFYSVGIGQISSEVPQNLSASRPQDRQFILSSKKLLLSDSGFYLCAWSVGRGSNSNQPQHFGDGTRLSIL.

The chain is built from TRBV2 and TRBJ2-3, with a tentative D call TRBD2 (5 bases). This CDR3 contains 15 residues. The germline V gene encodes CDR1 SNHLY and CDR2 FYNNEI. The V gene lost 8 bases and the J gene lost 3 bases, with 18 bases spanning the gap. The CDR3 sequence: CASSRWAGRTDTQYF. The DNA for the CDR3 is TGTGCCAGCTCTCGTTGGGCGGGTCGGACAGATACGCAGTATTTT.

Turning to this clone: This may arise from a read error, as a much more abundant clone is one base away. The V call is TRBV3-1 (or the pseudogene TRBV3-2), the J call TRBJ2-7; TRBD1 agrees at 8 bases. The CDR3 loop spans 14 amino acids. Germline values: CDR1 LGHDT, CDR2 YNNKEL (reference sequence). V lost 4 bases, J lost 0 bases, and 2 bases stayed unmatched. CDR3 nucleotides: TGTGCCAGCAGCCGGACAGGGTACTCCTACGAGCAGTACTTC. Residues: CASSRTGYSYEQYF.

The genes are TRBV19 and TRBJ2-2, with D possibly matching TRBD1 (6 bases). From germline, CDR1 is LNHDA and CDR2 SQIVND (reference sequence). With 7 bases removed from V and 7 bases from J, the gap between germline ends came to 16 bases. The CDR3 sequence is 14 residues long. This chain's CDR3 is CASTLEQGRGELFF. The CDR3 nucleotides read TGTGCCAGTACTCTTGAACAGGGCCGCGGGGAGCTGTTTTTT.